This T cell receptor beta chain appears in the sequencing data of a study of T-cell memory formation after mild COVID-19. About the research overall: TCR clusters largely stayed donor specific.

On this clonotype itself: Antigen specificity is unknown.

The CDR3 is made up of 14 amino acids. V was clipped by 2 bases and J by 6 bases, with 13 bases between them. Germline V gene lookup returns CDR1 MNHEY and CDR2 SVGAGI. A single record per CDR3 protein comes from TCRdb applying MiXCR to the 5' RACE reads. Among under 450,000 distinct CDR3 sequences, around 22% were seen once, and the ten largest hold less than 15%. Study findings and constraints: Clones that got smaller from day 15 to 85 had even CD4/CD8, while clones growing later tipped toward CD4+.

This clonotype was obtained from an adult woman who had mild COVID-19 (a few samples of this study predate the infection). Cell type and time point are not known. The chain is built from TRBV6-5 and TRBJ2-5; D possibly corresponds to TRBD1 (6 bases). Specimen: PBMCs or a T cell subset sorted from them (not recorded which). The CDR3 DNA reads TGTGCCAGCAGTTACGGGGGCCCGGGGAAGACCCAGTACTTC. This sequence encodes CASSYGGPGKTQYF.